One and the same sample provided the 4 T cell receptor beta chains below, sequenced in a study of vaccination effects on CD4 cells after COVID-19. Expansion with viral peptide pools was applied to antigen-specific CD4+ T cells by the ViraFEST assay prior to sequencing. Investigators separated out CD4+ T cells once around 10 days of culture had passed. It was between March and December 2020 that the person had a SARS-CoV-2 infection confirmed by PCR. Everyone in the study got two shots of either the BNT162b2 or mRNA-1273 vaccine. Their recognized antigens are unknown. Some clones are missing from TCRdb's copy, which holds only in-frame ones; the method was immunoSEQ multiplex PCR. The sample lists fewer than 15,000 clones, around 75% seen once, with 20% to 25% in the top ten. Here the sequenced sample was CD4+ T cells from PBMCs cultured with HCoV-NL63 spike peptides, taken after COVID-19 vaccination. These receptors were taken from a human donor who had a prior SARS-CoV-2 infection.

The rearrangement links TRBV4-1 to TRBJ2-7, with 11 nucleotides matching TRBD2. The CDR3 spans 16 residues. Germline V gene lookup returns CDR1 MGHRA and CDR2 YSYEKL. With V trimmed by 1 base and J by 2 bases, 4 bases remained unmatched. CDR3 sequence reads: CASSQGRLAGTYEQYF. The CDR3 DNA reads TGCGCCAGCAGCCAAGGAAGACTAGCGGGGACCTACGAGCAGTACTTC.

V gene TRBV2 combines with J gene TRBJ2-7; 7 bases fit TRBD1. The CDR3 loop spans 15 amino acids. J gave up 5 bases and V 1 base, and 8 bases lay outside the gene matches. Germline V gene data show CDR1 as SNHLY and CDR2 as FYNNEI. The CDR3 loop reads CASSEEGVRGNEQYF. CDR3 nucleotides: TGTGCCAGCAGTGAAGAGGGAGTCAGGGGGAACGAGCAGTACTTC.

This chain links TRBV19 with TRBJ2-1; TRBD1 agrees at 11 bases. This CDR3 contains 15 residues. Germline CDR1 LNHDA, CDR2 SQIVND (reference sequence). V gave up 8 bases and J gave up 4 bases; unmatched junction bases: 7. The CDR3 DNA is TGTGCCAGTCGACTAGGGACAGGGGGTTACAATGAGCAGTTCTTC. Translating it yields CASRLGTGGYNEQFF. Full variable domain (missing parts from reference TRBV19 and TRBJ2-1): DGGITQSPKYLFRKEGQNVTLSCEQNLNHDAMYWYRQDPGQGLRLIYYSQIVNDFQKGDIAEGYSVSREKKESFPLTVTSAQKNPTAFYLCASRLGTGGYNEQFFGPGTRLTVL.

J is TRBJ1-2 and V is TRBV19; the match to TRBD1 covers 7 bases. Germline V CDR1 and CDR2: LNHDA, SQIVND (reference sequence). Trimming cost V 5 bases and J 4 bases; bases outside gene matches: 10. This CDR3 has 15 amino acids. The CDR3 nucleotides read TGTGCCAGTAGTCCTGGACAGGTCGTTGGCTATGGCTACACCTTC. Residues: CASSPGQVVGYGYTF.